What follows are 22 T cell receptor beta chains derived from one specimen sequenced in a study of T cell responses to AZD1222 COVID-19 vaccine. Produced via immunoSEQ multiplex PCR; TCRdb's table is partial and in-frame only. The sample holds 100,000 to 150,000 clones, around 87% seen once. Sequenced material: peripheral blood, taken on day 0 of AZD1222 vaccination. These receptors came from an adult in good health.

V is TRBV2 and J is TRBJ2-7; TRBD1 is a possible D gene (6 bases). V was trimmed by 5 bases and J by 7 bases, leaving 15 bases between them. Germline V gene lookup returns CDR1 SNHLY and CDR2 FYNNEI. This CDR3 has 13 residues. The CDR3 reads CASSSGQIWEQYF. DNA of the CDR3: TGTGCCAGCAGTTCTGGACAGATCTGGGAGCAGTACTTC.

This clone turned up a few times. The rearrangement joins TRBV7-3 to TRBJ2-7; 9 bases are a match to TRBD1. J gave up 6 bases and V 3 bases, and 15 bases lay outside the gene matches. The CDR3 length is 17 residues. Germline lookup yields CDR1 SGHTA and CDR2 FQGTGA. This CDR3 is CASSLTGTGTQVPEQYF. CDR3 nucleotides: TGTGCCAGCAGCTTGACCGGGACAGGGACACAGGTCCCCGAGCAGTACTTC.

V and J are TRBV7-3 and TRBJ2-6, with 13 bases matching TRBD2. CDR1 and CDR2 (germline): SGHTA, FQGTGA. The CDR3 sequence is 18 residues long. Trimming took 5 bases from V and 2 from J; bases not matched to a gene: 6. The CDR3 loop is CASSQPGLAGPGANVLTF. CDR3 bases: TGTGCCAGCAGCCAACCGGGACTAGCGGGACCTGGGGCCAACGTCCTGACTTTC.

The chain employs TRBV29-1 and TRBJ2-7; 7 nucleotides agree with TRBD2. The germline gives CDR1 SQVTM, CDR2 ANQGSEA. Trimming removed 6 bases from V and 1 base from J; junction bases left unmatched: 3. The CDR3 covers 12 residues. The CDR3 reads CSVVGGSYEQYF. In DNA form, the CDR3 reads TGCAGCGTCGTGGGGGGGTCCTACGAGCAGTACTTC.

The chain links TRBV10-1 to TRBJ2-7; maybe TRBD2 (6 bases). There are 15 residues in the CDR3. The germline V gene encodes CDR1 WNHNN and CDR2 SYGVQD (reference sequence). The V gene lost 4 bases and the J gene lost 5 bases, with 18 bases spanning the gap. CDR3 nucleotides: TGCGCCAGCAGTGTCCTCCCCGGCGGGGTCCACGAGCAGTACTTC. It is translated as CASSVLPGGVHEQYF.

The chain joins TRBV2 to TRBJ2-1; D remains ambiguous. With 8 bases removed from V and 2 bases from J, the gap between germline ends came to 4 bases. CDR1 and CDR2 (germline): SNHLY, FYNNEI. There are 11 residues in the CDR3. The CDR3 sequence is CASETYNEQFF. DNA for the CDR3: TGTGCCAGCGAAACCTACAATGAGCAGTTCTTC.

This clone turned up a few times. The genes are TRBV28 and TRBJ2-1; D remains ambiguous. Trimming cost V 2 bases and J 9 bases, with 11 bases left between them. Germline V gene lookup returns CDR1 MDHEN and CDR2 SYDVKM. The CDR3 extends over 13 amino acids. CDR3 nucleotides: TGTGCCAGCAGTTTAGTTCTCGAGACTGAGCAGTTCTTC. It is translated as CASSLVLETEQFF.

The rearrangement uses TRBV10-2 and TRBJ2-3, with no clear D. The CDR3 has 16 amino acids. CDR1 and CDR2 from the germline V gene are WSHSY and SAAADI. Trimming removed 3 bases at V and 3 bases at J, with 16 bases between. The CDR3 nucleotides are TGCGCCAGCAGTGACCACCGGTCTTATGGGACAGATACGCAGTATTTT. Its protein product is CASSDHRSYGTDTQYF.

V is TRBV5-8 and J is TRBJ1-1; TRBD1 agrees at 7 bases. V shed 4 bases, J shed 2 bases, and the junction held 2 bases outside the gene matches. CDR1 is SGHTS and CDR2 is YDEGEE in the germline V gene. The CDR3 extends over 13 amino acids. This CDR3 reads CASSRDRNTEAFF. The CDR3 DNA sequence: TGTGCCAGCAGCAGGGACAGAAACACTGAAGCTTTCTTT.

The J gene is TRBJ2-4, the V gene TRBV7-2; a possible D gene is TRBD2 (5 bases). Germline V lookup: CDR1 SGHTA, CDR2 FQGNSA. The CDR3 spans 16 residues. Trimming left V 5 bases short and J 0 bases short, with 14 bases between. DNA for the CDR3: TGTGCCAGCAGCCCCACACTCGGACTAGCCAAAAACATTCAGTACTTC. This gives the protein CASSPTLGLAKNIQYF.

The chain joins TRBV30 to TRBJ1-3; D unresolved. V lost 0 bases and J 4 bases, leaving 1 base between the germline ends. This CDR3 has 11 residues. Per germline, CDR1 GTSNPN and CDR2 SVGIG (reference sequence). The CDR3 sequence is CAWSVGNTIYF. The CDR3 DNA sequence: TGTGCCTGGAGTGTAGGAAACACCATATATTTT.

This chain connects TRBV6-5 to TRBJ1-5, with 10 bases fitting TRBD1. The CDR3 is 16 amino acids. CDR1 and CDR2 (germline): MNHEY, SVGAGI. V shed 4 bases and J 2 bases; nucleotides not matched to a gene: 5. Here the CDR3 DNA reads TGTGCCAGCAGTTTAGGGACAGGGGATGGCAATCAGCCCCAGCATTTT. Protein product: CASSLGTGDGNQPQHF.

The gene calls are TRBV28 and TRBJ1-6, with 10 positions matching TRBD1. The length of the CDR3 is 14 residues. V lost 5 bases and J lost 8; bases outside the gene matches: 3. Germline V gene lookup returns CDR1 MDHEN and CDR2 SYDVKM. CDR3 nucleotides: TGTGCCAGCAGTCCCGGGACAGGGGATTCACCCCTCCACTTT. Residues: CASSPGTGDSPLHF. The entire variable domain, with the rest obtained from reference TRBV28 and TRBJ1-6, is as follows: DVKVTQSSRYLVKRTGEKVFLECVQDMDHENMFWYRQDPGLGLRLIYFSYDVKMKEKGDIPEGYSVSREKKERFSLILESASTNQTSMYLCASSPGTGDSPLHFGNGTRLTVT.

CDR3 coding DNA: TGTGCCAGCACAACCGGGACTTCAGGAAACACCATATATTTT. Its protein is CASTTGTSGNTIYF. The chain combines TRBV6-5 with TRBJ1-3; tentatively, D is TRBD1 (5 bases). CDR3 length equals 14 residues. CDR1 is MNHEY and CDR2 is SVGAGI in the germline V gene. V was shortened by 7 bases and J by 4 bases, with 14 bases between the two germline ends.

V and J are TRBV9 and TRBJ1-2, with TRBD1 as a possible D gene (6 bases). The CDR3 length is 13 residues. CDR1 is SGDLS, CDR2 YYNGEE, per germline. The V gene lost 3 bases and the J gene lost 7 bases, with 13 bases spanning the gap. CDR3 coding DNA: TGTGCCAGCAGCGCGACGGGACAAGGTGGCTACACCTTC. It specifies CASSATGQGGYTF. The variable domain in full, with the rest retrieved from reference TRBV9 and TRBJ1-2, is DSGVTQTPKHLITATGQRVTLRCSPRSGDLSVYWYQQSLDQGLQFLIQYYNGEERAKGNILERFSAQQFPDLHSELNLSSLELGDSALYFCASSATGQGGYTFGSGTRLTVV.

The chain carries TRBV30 and TRBJ1-2; possible D gene TRBD1, 6 bases. Germline V gives CDR1 GTSNPN, CDR2 SVGIG (reference sequence). CDR3 size: 15 residues. V dropped 8 bases and J dropped 2 bases, with 21 bases sitting between them. The chain's CDR3 is CAVRGGDRKNYGYTF. CDR3 nucleotides: TGTGCCGTAAGGGGGGGGGACCGAAAGAACTATGGCTACACCTTC.

The chain employs TRBV18 and TRBJ2-7; either TRBD1 or TRBD2 may supply D (7 bases each). The CDR3 spans 14 residues. Trimming stripped 4 bases from V and 5 bases from J, with 15 bases between. Germline assignment: CDR1 KGHSH and CDR2 LQKENI. The CDR3 loop is CASSRGGGVNEQYF. The CDR3 bases are TGTGCCAGCTCACGGGGAGGGGGCGTGAACGAGCAGTACTTC.

In this sample, this clone turned up once. The chain is built from TRBV16 and TRBJ2-1; 7 bases agree with TRBD1. V lost 3 bases, J lost 4 bases, and 0 bases stayed unmatched. CDR3 length: 13 amino acids. Germline values: CDR1 KGHSY, CDR2 FQNENV. This CDR3 is CASSQDRYNEQFF. In DNA form, the CDR3 reads TGTGCCAGCAGCCAGGACAGGTACAATGAGCAGTTCTTC.

The chain uses TRBV29-1 and TRBJ2-1; no firm D call. V was shortened by 7 bases and J by 7 bases, with 11 bases between the two germline ends. Germline lookup yields CDR1 SQVTM and CDR2 ANQGSEA. This CDR3 is built from 11 residues. CDR3 sequence: CSGWSGNEQFF. The CDR3 DNA reads TGCAGCGGGTGGTCTGGGAATGAGCAGTTCTTC.

V usage is TRBV9 and J usage is TRBJ2-3; tentatively, D is TRBD2 (5 bases). This CDR3 spans 17 amino acids. Germline V gives CDR1 SGDLS, CDR2 YYNGEE. V shed 1 base and J shed 2 bases, with 17 bases lying between them. Here the CDR3 reads CASSVREGPPLTDTQYF. The CDR3, as DNA: TGTGCCAGCAGCGTACGTGAGGGCCCCCCTCTCACAGATACGCAGTATTTT.

Only one count was recorded for this clone. The chain uses TRBV11-2 and TRBJ2-5, with TRBD2 matching 10 bases. The CDR3 is 15 residues long. CDR1 is SGHAT and CDR2 is FQNNGV in the germline V gene. The J segment lost 5 bases and the V segment lost 4 bases, leaving 7 bases of the junction unmatched. The CDR3 is CASSSGTSVFETQYF. The CDR3, as DNA: TGTGCCAGCAGCTCCGGGACTAGCGTCTTTGAGACCCAGTACTTC.

This chain links TRBV5-1 with TRBJ2-1; a weak D match, TRBD2 (6 bases). Germline-derived CDR1 and CDR2 are SGHRS and YFSETQ. The CDR3 is 15 amino acids. V was pared by 5 bases and J by 7 bases, with 19 bases between. CDR3 amino acids: CASREASGGGNEQFF. Here the CDR3 DNA reads TGCGCCAGCAGGGAGGCATCCGGGGGTGGGAATGAGCAGTTCTTC.